The rows below give T cell receptor beta chains drawn from one sample of a study of CD8 T cells in Susac syndrome. TCRdb reprocessed the immunoSEQ multiplex PCR reads with MiXCR, giving one entry per CDR3 protein. The sample holds some 77,000 distinct CDR3 sequences, roughly 91% seen once. Sequencing was carried out using CD4+ T cells from PBMCs. These receptors all stem from a human donor with Susac syndrome. The CDR3 runs from the conserved cysteine through the conserved F or W. Each record gives: D gene, V gene, J gene, clone size, CDR3 protein, CDR3 DNA. A D gene is named only where the DNA matches it firmly. Only some rows state a clone size, as once, few, many or a class for expanded clones.

d_gene: TRBD1; v_gene: TRBV20-1; j_gene: TRBJ1-2; abundance: .; CDR3aa: CSATGTAYGYTF; CDR3nt: TGCAGTGCTACAGGGACAGCCTATGGCTACACCTTC
d_gene: TRBD2; v_gene: TRBV7-9; j_gene: TRBJ2-6; abundance: .; CDR3aa: CASSYPGGTGANVLTF; CDR3nt: TGTGCCAGCAGCTACCCGGGGGGTACTGGGGCCAACGTCCTGACTTTC
d_gene: .; v_gene: TRBV23-1; j_gene: TRBJ1-4; abundance: .; CDR3aa: CASSQSVATNEKLFF; CDR3nt: TGCGCCAGCAGTCAATCCGTCGCAACTAATGAAAAACTGTTTTTT
d_gene: .; v_gene: TRBV9; j_gene: TRBJ2-3; abundance: .; CDR3aa: CASSDRTASLVDTQYF; CDR3nt: TGTGCCAGCAGCGACCGGACTGCCAGTCTTGTAGATACGCAGTATTTT
d_gene: TRBD1; v_gene: TRBV6-1; j_gene: TRBJ2-1; abundance: .; CDR3aa: CASRPRPPGQGPSEQFF; CDR3nt: TGTGCCAGCAGGCCAAGACCTCCGGGACAGGGTCCCTCGGAGCAGTTCTTC
d_gene: TRBD1; v_gene: TRBV2; j_gene: TRBJ1-2; abundance: .; CDR3aa: CARAMTGLNYGYTF; CDR3nt: TGTGCCAGAGCAATGACAGGGTTGAACTATGGCTACACCTTC
d_gene: .; v_gene: TRBV29-1; j_gene: TRBJ2-7; abundance: .; CDR3aa: CSGIQGYEQYF; CDR3nt: TGCAGCGGAATTCAGGGGTACGAGCAGTACTTC
d_gene: .; v_gene: TRBV2; j_gene: TRBJ2-7; abundance: .; CDR3aa: CASTEVVYREQYF; CDR3nt: TGTGCCAGCACCGAGGTGGTGTATCGCGAGCAGTACTTC
d_gene: .; v_gene: TRBV2; j_gene: TRBJ2-7; abundance: .; CDR3aa: CASSPTRGGYEQYF; CDR3nt: TGTGCCAGCAGTCCCACCCGCGGCGGGTACGAGCAGTACTTC
d_gene: TRBD2; v_gene: TRBV7-9; j_gene: TRBJ2-7; abundance: .; CDR3aa: CASSTTGLYEQYF; CDR3nt: TGTGCCAGCAGCACTACGGGACTATACGAGCAGTACTTC
d_gene: .; v_gene: TRBV7-8; j_gene: TRBJ1-6; abundance: .; CDR3aa: CASSFGGEREIAPLHF; CDR3nt: TGTGCCAGCAGCTTCGGGGGAGAGAGGGAGATCGCACCCCTCCACTTT
d_gene: .; v_gene: TRBV5-1; j_gene: TRBJ2-7; abundance: .; CDR3aa: CASSLLAGKGEQYF; CDR3nt: TGCGCCAGCAGCTTGTTGGCAGGGAAGGGCGAGCAGTACTTC
d_gene: TRBD1; v_gene: TRBV15; j_gene: TRBJ1-2; abundance: .; CDR3aa: CATSRDRDRSNYYGYTF; CDR3nt: TGTGCCACCAGCAGAGATCGGGACAGGAGTAACTACTATGGCTACACCTTC
d_gene: .; v_gene: TRBV6-5; j_gene: TRBJ1-1; abundance: .; CDR3aa: CASRGYNTEAFF; CDR3nt: TGTGCGTCCCGAGGTTATAACACTGAAGCTTTCTTT
d_gene: TRBD2; v_gene: TRBV6-6; j_gene: TRBJ2-5; abundance: .; CDR3aa: CASKVSGLGQETQYF; CDR3nt: TGTGCCAGCAAGGTCTCCGGACTAGGGCAAGAGACCCAGTACTTC
d_gene: TRBD2; v_gene: TRBV7-9; j_gene: TRBJ2-1; abundance: .; CDR3aa: CASRSGGYYNEQFF; CDR3nt: TGTGCCAGCAGGAGCGGGGGCTATTACAATGAGCAGTTCTTC
d_gene: TRBD1; v_gene: TRBV5-1; j_gene: TRBJ1-4; abundance: .; CDR3aa: CASREAGTGNEKLFF; CDR3nt: TGCGCCAGCAGGGAAGCCGGGACAGGGAATGAAAAACTGTTTTTT
d_gene: .; v_gene: TRBV20-1; j_gene: TRBJ1-1; abundance: .; CDR3aa: CSIGGLSTEAFF; CDR3nt: TGCAGTATTGGGGGGTTGAGCACTGAAGCTTTCTTT
d_gene: .; v_gene: TRBV7-9; j_gene: TRBJ2-7; abundance: .; CDR3aa: CASSFETPEQYF; CDR3nt: TGTGCCAGCAGCTTTGAGACGCCCGAGCAGTACTTC
d_gene: TRBD2; v_gene: TRBV4-3; j_gene: TRBJ2-1; abundance: .; CDR3aa: CASSRRPGTSGGNEQFF; CDR3nt: TGCGCCAGCAGCCGCCGGCCCGGGACTAGCGGGGGCAATGAGCAGTTCTTC
d_gene: .; v_gene: TRBV5-4; j_gene: TRBJ1-1; abundance: .; CDR3aa: CATGTPNTEAFF; CDR3nt: TGTGCCACCGGGACACCTAACACTGAAGCTTTCTTT
d_gene: .; v_gene: TRBV11-2; j_gene: TRBJ1-1; abundance: .; CDR3aa: CASSSALGAITEAFF; CDR3nt: TGTGCCAGCAGCTCTGCCCTTGGGGCCATCACTGAAGCTTTCTTT
d_gene: .; v_gene: TRBV20-1; j_gene: TRBJ2-7; abundance: .; CDR3aa: CSASQLQGGGYEQYF; CDR3nt: TGCAGTGCTAGCCAACTCCAGGGAGGAGGCTACGAGCAGTACTTC
d_gene: .; v_gene: TRBV29-1; j_gene: TRBJ2-2; abundance: once; CDR3aa: CSVADRYGELFF; CDR3nt: TGCAGCGTTGCGGACAGATACGGGGAGCTGTTTTTT
d_gene: TRBD2; v_gene: TRBV20-1; j_gene: TRBJ2-3; abundance: .; CDR3aa: CSAIPRTSRSTDTQYF; CDR3nt: TGCAGTGCTATTCCCCGGACTAGCAGGAGCACAGATACGCAGTATTTT
d_gene: .; v_gene: TRBV2; j_gene: TRBJ2-2; abundance: .; CDR3aa: CASSSQEGRFSGELFF; CDR3nt: TGTGCCAGCAGTAGTCAGGAGGGCCGTTTCTCCGGGGAGCTGTTTTTT
d_gene: .; v_gene: TRBV7-2; j_gene: TRBJ2-3; abundance: .; CDR3aa: CASSWDPSTRPYF; CDR3nt: TGTGCCAGCAGCTGGGACCCTAGCACCCGCCCTTATTTT
d_gene: .; v_gene: TRBV28; j_gene: TRBJ2-7; abundance: .; CDR3aa: CASSLKGREHYEQYF; CDR3nt: TGTGCCAGCAGTTTGAAGGGCAGGGAGCATTACGAGCAGTACTTC
d_gene: .; v_gene: TRBV20-1; j_gene: TRBJ1-3; abundance: .; CDR3aa: CSARDQYLNTIYF; CDR3nt: TGCAGTGCTAGAGATCAGTATTTAAACACCATATATTTT
d_gene: .; v_gene: TRBV7-8; j_gene: TRBJ2-7; abundance: .; CDR3aa: CASSLGSGFYEQYF; CDR3nt: TGTGCCAGCAGCTTAGGATCCGGCTTCTACGAGCAGTACTTC
d_gene: .; v_gene: TRBV20-1; j_gene: TRBJ2-4; abundance: .; CDR3aa: CSAGASKNIQYF; CDR3nt: TGCAGTGCTGGGGCGTCCAAAAACATTCAGTACTTC
d_gene: .; v_gene: TRBV19; j_gene: TRBJ1-1; abundance: .; CDR3aa: CASSNEPNTEAFF; CDR3nt: TGTGCCAGTAGTAATGAACCGAACACTGAAGCTTTCTTT
d_gene: .; v_gene: TRBV28; j_gene: TRBJ2-2; abundance: once; CDR3aa: CASSYPSWASPNTGELFF; CDR3nt: TGTGCCAGCAGTTACCCAAGTTGGGCTAGCCCTAACACCGGGGAGCTGTTTTTT
d_gene: .; v_gene: TRBV5-1; j_gene: TRBJ1-6; abundance: .; CDR3aa: CASSLALVDSLSSYNSPLHF; CDR3nt: TGCGCCAGCAGCTTGGCCCTGGTGGACAGTTTGAGCTCCTATAATTCACCCCTCCACTTT
d_gene: .; v_gene: TRBV30; j_gene: TRBJ2-1; abundance: .; CDR3aa: CAWSNGGYNEQFF; CDR3nt: TGTGCCTGGAGTAATGGCGGGTACAATGAGCAGTTCTTC
d_gene: TRBD1; v_gene: TRBV28; j_gene: TRBJ1-5; abundance: .; CDR3aa: CASRETGRGQISNQPQHF; CDR3nt: TGTGCCAGCAGAGAGACAGGGCGCGGTCAGATTAGCAATCAGCCCCAGCATTTT
d_gene: TRBD1; v_gene: TRBV7-9; j_gene: TRBJ2-1; abundance: once; CDR3aa: CASSRGQGVVEQFF; CDR3nt: TGTGCCAGCAGCCGAGGACAGGGGGTGGTTGAGCAGTTCTTC
d_gene: TRBD1; v_gene: TRBV7-2; j_gene: TRBJ2-2; abundance: .; CDR3aa: CASSLQGDTGELFF; CDR3nt: TGTGCCAGCAGTTTACAGGGGGACACCGGGGAGCTGTTTTTT